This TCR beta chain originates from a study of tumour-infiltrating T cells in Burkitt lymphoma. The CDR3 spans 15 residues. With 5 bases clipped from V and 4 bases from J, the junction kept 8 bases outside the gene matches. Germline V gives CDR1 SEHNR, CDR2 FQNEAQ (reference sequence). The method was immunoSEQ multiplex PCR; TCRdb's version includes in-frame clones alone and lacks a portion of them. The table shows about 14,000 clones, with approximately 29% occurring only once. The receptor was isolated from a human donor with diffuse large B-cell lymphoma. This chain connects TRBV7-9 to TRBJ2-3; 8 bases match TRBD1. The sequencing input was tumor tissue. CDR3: CASSPDRGLADTQYF. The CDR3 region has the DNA TGTGCCAGCAGCCCAGACAGGGGCCTGGCAGATACGCAGTATTTT.